The source of this T cell receptor (beta chain) is a study of neoadjuvant anti-PD-1 for oral cavity cancer. V gave up 6 bases and J gave up 7 bases; unmatched junction bases: 8. The CDR3 covers 12 residues. Germline-derived CDR1 and CDR2 are SQVTM and ANQGSEA. Noted time point: after neoadjuvant nivolumab, at surgical resection. Patients had newly diagnosed, untreated stage II-IVA oral cavity squamous cell carcinoma. No culture or expansion preceded analysis of these blood cells. PBMC libraries mostly used 450 to 600 ng of input genomic DNA, with six replicates per sample. Produced via immunoSEQ multiplex PCR; TCRdb's table is partial and in-frame only. The sample records just under 70,000 clones, 70% to 90% being singletons.

The sequence came from a person between 35 and 79 years old with oral cavity squamous cell carcinoma. The V gene is TRBV29-1, the J gene TRBJ1-2; 7 nucleotides line up with TRBD1. The source material was PBMCs, sampled after nivolumab (anti-PD-1) treatment. The CDR3 DNA follows: TGCAGCGTACCCGGACAGGAGGGTGGCTACACCTTC. Translated, it gives CSVPGQEGGYTF.